This T cell receptor (beta chain) was retrieved from a study of cytomegalovirus exposure and HLA in healthy donors. Study background: Clustering assigned 81% of the approximately 400 genotyped donors to the Caucasian-associated ancestry cluster.

Study-wide findings and caveats: Through in vitro validation, a few CMV-associated chains were shown to be specific for CMV antigens. Associated with cytomegalovirus, according to the listing, were around 160 TCR beta chains. In a later analysis, HLA-associated beta chains showed higher expansion and lower generation probabilities than comparable chains.

It was with 60 Vbeta and 13 Jbeta primers that the PCR ran. The data were produced by immunoSEQ multiplex PCR, yet TCRdb's version contains in-frame clones alone and is incomplete. In the table there are tens of thousands of clones, roughly 77% of which are singletons. Trimming cost V 0 bases and J 6 bases, with 12 bases left between them. Germline values: CDR1 SEHNR, CDR2 FQNEAQ (reference sequence). This CDR3 is 14 amino acids long. Comment on this clone: The target antigen is unknown.

This chain links TRBV7-9 with TRBJ2-7, with D tentatively TRBD1 (5 bases). This clonotype was obtained from a woman aged 40 to 50 in good health and CMV-seropositive. The sample taken for sequencing was PBMCs. The CDR3 sequence is CASSLAQGKAEQYF. CDR3 in DNA: TGTGCCAGCAGCTTAGCGCAGGGTAAGGCCGAGCAGTACTTC.